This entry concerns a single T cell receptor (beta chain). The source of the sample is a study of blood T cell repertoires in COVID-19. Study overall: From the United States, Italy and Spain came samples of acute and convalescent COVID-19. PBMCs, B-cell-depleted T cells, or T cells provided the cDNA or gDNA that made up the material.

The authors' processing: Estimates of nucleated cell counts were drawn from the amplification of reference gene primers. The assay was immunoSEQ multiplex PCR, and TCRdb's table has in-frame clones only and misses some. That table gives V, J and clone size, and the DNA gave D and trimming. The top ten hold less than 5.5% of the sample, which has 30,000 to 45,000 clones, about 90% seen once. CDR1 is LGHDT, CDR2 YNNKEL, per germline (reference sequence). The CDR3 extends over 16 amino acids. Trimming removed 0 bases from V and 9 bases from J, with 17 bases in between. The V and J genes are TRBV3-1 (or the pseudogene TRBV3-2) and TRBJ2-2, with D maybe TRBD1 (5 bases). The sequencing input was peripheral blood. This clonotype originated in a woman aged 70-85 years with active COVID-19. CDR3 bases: TGTGCCAGCAGCCAAGACAGGACACCAGGCCGCCGGGAGCTGTTTTTT. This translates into CASSQDRTPGRRELFF.